A single T cell receptor (beta chain) is shown here with its context. Its antigen is undetermined. V shed 5 bases and J shed 5 bases, with 13 bases lying between them. Looked up from germline, CDR1 is SGHAT and CDR2 is FQDESV (reference sequence). This CDR3 contains 13 residues. With 60 Vbeta and 13 Jbeta primers, the PCR was carried out. Here immunoSEQ multiplex PCR was the method, and the copy in TCRdb shows in-frame clones only, minus some. The sample contains around 80,000 clones, approximately 62% of which appear only once. The data are from a study of cytomegalovirus exposure and HLA in healthy donors. Study results and limitations: In an earlier analysis, productive rearrangement rates for most beta V segments clustered near 87% or 30%. Most TCR sequences were rare, but some public TCRs occurred in many donors. Researchers left out some V segments, among them TRBV6-2 and TRBV6-3, as indistinguishable.

The chain has TRBV11-1 and TRBJ2-7; a weak D match, TRBD1 (5 bases). Material for sequencing was PBMCs. This sequence originates from a male donor in good health and CMV-seropositive. The CDR3 sequence: CASSQDRVHEQYF. CDR3 nucleotides: TGTGCCAGCAGCCAAGACAGAGTCCACGAGCAGTACTTC. The full variable domain, rest sourced from reference TRBV11-1 and TRBJ2-7, is EAEVAQSPRYKITEKSQAVAFWCDPISGHATLYWYRQILGQGPELLVQFQDESVVDDSQLPKDRFSAERLKGVDSTLKIQPAELGDSAMYLCASSQDRVHEQYFGPGTRLTVT.